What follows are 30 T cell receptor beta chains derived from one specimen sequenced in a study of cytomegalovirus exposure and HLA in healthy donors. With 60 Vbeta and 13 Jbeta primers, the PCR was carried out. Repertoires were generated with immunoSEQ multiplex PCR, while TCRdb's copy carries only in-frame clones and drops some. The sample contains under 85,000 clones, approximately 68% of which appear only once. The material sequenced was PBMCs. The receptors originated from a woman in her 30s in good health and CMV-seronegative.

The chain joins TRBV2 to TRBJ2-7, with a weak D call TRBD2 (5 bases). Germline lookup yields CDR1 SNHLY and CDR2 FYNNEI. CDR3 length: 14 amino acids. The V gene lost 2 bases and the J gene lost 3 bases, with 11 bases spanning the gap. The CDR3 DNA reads TGTGCCAGCAGTGAAATAGGACTTGTCTACGAGCAGTACTTC. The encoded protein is CASSEIGLVYEQYF.

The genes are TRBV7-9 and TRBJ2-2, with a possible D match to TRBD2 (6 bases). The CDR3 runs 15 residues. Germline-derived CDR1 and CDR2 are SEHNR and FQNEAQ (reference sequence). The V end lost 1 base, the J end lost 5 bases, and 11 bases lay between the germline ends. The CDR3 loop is CASSLGGELTGELFF. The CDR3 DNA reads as TGTGCCAGCAGCTTAGGCGGGGAACTTACCGGGGAGCTGTTTTTT.

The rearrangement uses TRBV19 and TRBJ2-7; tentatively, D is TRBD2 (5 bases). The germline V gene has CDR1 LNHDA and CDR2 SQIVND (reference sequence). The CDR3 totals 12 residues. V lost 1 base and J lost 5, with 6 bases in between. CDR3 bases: TGTGCCAGTAGTATAGTCGGGGACGAGCAGTACTTC. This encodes CASSIVGDEQYF.

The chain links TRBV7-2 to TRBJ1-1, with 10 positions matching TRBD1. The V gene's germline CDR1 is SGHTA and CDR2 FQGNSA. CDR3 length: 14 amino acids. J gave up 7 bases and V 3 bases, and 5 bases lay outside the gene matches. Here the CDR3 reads CASSLRQGADEAFF. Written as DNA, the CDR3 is TGTGCCAGCAGCTTGAGACAGGGGGCGGATGAAGCTTTCTTT. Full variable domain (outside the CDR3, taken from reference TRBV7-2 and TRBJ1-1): GAGVSQSPSNKVTEKGKDVELRCDPISGHTALYWYRQSLGQGLEFLIYFQGNSAPDKSGLPSDRFSAERTGGSVSTLTIQRTQQEDSAVYLCASSLRQGADEAFFGQGTRLTVV.

The CDR3: CASSEGASGDILTDTQYF. The CDR3, as DNA: TGTGCCAGCAGTGAAGGGGCTAGCGGCGATATACTCACAGATACGCAGTATTTT. This chain joins TRBV2 and TRBJ2-3; 7 bases map to TRBD2. The CDR3 is 18 amino acids. The junction had 12 bases not matched to a gene; V was cut back by 1 base and J by 2 bases. Germline V gives CDR1 SNHLY, CDR2 FYNNEI.

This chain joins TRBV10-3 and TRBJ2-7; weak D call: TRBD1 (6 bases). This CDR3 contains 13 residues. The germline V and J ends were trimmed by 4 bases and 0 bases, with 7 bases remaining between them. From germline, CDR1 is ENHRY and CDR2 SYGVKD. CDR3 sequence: CAISGTDSYEQYF. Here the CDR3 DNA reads TGTGCCATCAGTGGGACAGACTCCTACGAGCAGTACTTC.

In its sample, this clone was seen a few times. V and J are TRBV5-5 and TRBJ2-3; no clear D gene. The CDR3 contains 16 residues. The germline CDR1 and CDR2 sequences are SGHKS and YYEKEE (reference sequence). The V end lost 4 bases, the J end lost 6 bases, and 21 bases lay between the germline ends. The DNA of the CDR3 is TGTGCCAGCAGCCCGTTTGACGGGTCCACCGGGGATACGCAGTATTTT. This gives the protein CASSPFDGSTGDTQYF.

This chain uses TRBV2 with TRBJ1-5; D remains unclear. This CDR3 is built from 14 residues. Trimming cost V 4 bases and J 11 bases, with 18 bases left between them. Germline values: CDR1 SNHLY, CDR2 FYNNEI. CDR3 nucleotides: TGTGCCAGCAGTGTCTCGGGGTCGGGTCGGGCCCAGCATTTT. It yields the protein CASSVSGSGRAQHF.

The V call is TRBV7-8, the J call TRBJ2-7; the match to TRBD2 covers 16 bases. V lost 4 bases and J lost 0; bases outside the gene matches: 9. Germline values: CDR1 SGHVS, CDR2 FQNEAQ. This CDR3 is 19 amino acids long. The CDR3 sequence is CASSSPGTSGGGSSYEQYF. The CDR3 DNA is TGTGCCAGCAGCTCCCCCGGGACTAGCGGGGGGGGAAGCTCCTACGAGCAGTACTTC.

The CDR3 DNA reads as TGCGCCAGCAGCCCAGCAGTAGCGGGGGTAGAGACCCAGTACTTC. It translates to CASSPAVAGVETQYF. This rearrangement joins TRBV5-1 to TRBJ2-5, with TRBD2 identical over 9 bases. Germline trimming cut 4 bases from V and 4 bases from J; bases unmatched to any gene: 8. The CDR3 extends over 15 amino acids. Germline CDR1 SGHRS, CDR2 YFSETQ.

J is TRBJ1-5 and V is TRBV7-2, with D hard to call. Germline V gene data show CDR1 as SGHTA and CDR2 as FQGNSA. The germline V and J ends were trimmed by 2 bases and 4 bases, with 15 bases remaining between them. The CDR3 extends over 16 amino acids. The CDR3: CASSLTTTPKNQPQHF. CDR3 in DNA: TGTGCCAGCAGCTTAACCACGACACCAAAGAATCAGCCCCAGCATTTT.

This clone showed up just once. CDR3 amino acids: CASSRSETGELFF. In DNA, the CDR3 is TGTGCCAGCAGTCGAAGCGAAACCGGGGAGCTGTTTTTT. The gene calls are TRBV9 and TRBJ2-2; D unclear. V was shortened by 5 bases and J by 5 bases, with 10 bases between the two germline ends. This CDR3 contains 13 residues. CDR1 and CDR2 (germline): SGDLS, YYNGEE.

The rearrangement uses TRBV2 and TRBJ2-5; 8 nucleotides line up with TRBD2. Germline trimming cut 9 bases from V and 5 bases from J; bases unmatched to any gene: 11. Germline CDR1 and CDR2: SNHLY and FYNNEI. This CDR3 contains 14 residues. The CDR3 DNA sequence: TGTGCCAGTCACAACGGGGGGGCAGGGGAGACCCAGTACTTC. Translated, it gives CASHNGGAGETQYF.

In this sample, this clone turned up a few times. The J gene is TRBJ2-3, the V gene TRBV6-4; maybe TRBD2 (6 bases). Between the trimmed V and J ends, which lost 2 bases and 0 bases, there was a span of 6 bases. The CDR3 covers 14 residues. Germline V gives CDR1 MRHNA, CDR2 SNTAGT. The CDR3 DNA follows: TGTGCCAGCAGTGACGGGACTAGCACAGATACGCAGTATTTT. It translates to CASSDGTSTDTQYF.

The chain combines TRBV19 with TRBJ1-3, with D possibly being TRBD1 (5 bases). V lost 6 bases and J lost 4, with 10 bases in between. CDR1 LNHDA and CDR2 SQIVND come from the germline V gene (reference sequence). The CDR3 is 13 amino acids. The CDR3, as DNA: TGTGCCAGTAGCACCCAGGGAGGAAACACCATATATTTT. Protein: CASSTQGGNTIYF.

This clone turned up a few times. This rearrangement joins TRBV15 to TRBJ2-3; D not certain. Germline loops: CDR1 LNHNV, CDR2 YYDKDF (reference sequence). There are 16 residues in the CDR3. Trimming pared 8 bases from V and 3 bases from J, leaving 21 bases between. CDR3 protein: CATWLRPYLGTDTQYF. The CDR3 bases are TGTGCCACCTGGCTGAGGCCCTACTTAGGAACAGATACGCAGTATTTT.

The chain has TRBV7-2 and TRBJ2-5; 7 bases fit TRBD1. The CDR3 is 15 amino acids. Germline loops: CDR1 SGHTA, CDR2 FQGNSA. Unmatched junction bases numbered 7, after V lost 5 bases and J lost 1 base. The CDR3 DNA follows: TGTGCCAGCAGCCAAGGGACAGCGATCCAAGAGACCCAGTACTTC. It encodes CASSQGTAIQETQYF. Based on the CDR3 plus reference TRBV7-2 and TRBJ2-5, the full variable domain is GAGVSQSPSNKVTEKGKDVELRCDPISGHTALYWYRQSLGQGLEFLIYFQGNSAPDKSGLPSDRFSAERTGGSVSTLTIQRTQQEDSAVYLCASSQGTAIQETQYFGPGTRLLVL.

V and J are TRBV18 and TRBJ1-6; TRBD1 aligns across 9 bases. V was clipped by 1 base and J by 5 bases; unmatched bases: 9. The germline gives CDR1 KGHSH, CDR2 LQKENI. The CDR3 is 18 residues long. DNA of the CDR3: TGTGCCAGCTCACCACTCCGAGACAGGGGGTCCAATAATTCACCCCTCCACTTT. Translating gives CASSPLRDRGSNNSPLHF.

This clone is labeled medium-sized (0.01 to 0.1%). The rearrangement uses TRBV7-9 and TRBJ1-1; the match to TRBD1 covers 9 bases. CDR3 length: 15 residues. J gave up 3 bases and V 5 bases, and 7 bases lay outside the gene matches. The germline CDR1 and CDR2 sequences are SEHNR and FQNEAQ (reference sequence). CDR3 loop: CASSKTGGFYTEAFF. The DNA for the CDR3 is TGTGCCAGCAGCAAAACAGGGGGCTTTTACACTGAAGCTTTCTTT.

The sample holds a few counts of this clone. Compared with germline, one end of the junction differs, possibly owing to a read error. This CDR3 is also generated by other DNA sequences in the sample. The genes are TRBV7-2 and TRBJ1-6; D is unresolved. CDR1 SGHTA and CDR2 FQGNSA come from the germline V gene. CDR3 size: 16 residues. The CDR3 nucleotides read TGTGTCAGTAGCTTAGGGCCAGGCTCCTATCATTCACCCCTCCACTTT. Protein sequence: CVSSLGPGSYHSPLHF.

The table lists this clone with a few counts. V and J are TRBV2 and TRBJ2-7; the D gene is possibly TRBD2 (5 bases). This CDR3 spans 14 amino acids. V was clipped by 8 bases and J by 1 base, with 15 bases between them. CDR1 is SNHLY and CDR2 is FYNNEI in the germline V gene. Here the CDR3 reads CASGPLGGSYEQYF. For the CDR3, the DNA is TGTGCCAGCGGGCCGCTAGGCGGGTCCTACGAGCAGTACTTC.

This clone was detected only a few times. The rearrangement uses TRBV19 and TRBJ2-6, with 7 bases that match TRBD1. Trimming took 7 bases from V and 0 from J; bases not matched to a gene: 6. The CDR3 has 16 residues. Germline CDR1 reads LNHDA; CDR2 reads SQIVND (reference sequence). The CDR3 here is CASKGQPLSGANVLTF. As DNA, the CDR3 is TGTGCCAGTAAGGGACAGCCCCTCTCTGGGGCCAACGTCCTGACTTTC. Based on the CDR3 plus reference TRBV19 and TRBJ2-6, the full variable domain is DGGITQSPKYLFRKEGQNVTLSCEQNLNHDAMYWYRQDPGQGLRLIYYSQIVNDFQKGDIAEGYSVSREKKESFPLTVTSAQKNPTAFYLCASKGQPLSGANVLTFGAGSRLTVL.

This chain's CDR3 is CASSPWTGTTKPDTQYF. CDR3 DNA: TGCGCCAGCAGCCCATGGACAGGGACTACCAAGCCAGATACGCAGTATTTT. The chain couples TRBV5-1 to TRBJ2-3, with TRBD1 as a possible D gene (8 bases). Between the trimmed V and J ends, which lost 4 bases and 4 bases, there was a span of 22 bases. CDR3 length equals 17 residues. Germline assignment: CDR1 SGHRS and CDR2 YFSETQ. Looking up the rest from reference TRBV5-1 and TRBJ2-3 gives the full variable domain: KAGVTQTPRYLIKTRGQQVTLSCSPISGHRSVSWYQQTPGQGLQFLFEYFSETQRNKGNFPGRFSGRQFSNSRSEMNVSTLELGDSALYLCASSPWTGTTKPDTQYFGPGTRLTVL.

The CDR3 is CASSPSGGATDTQYF. CDR3 nucleotides: TGTGCCAGCAGCCCTAGCGGGGGGGCGACAGATACGCAGTATTTT. V and J are TRBV7-2 and TRBJ2-3, with TRBD2 identical over 12 bases. CDR1 is SGHTA, CDR2 FQGNSA, per germline. V shed 5 bases and J 3 bases; nucleotides not matched to a gene: 3. The CDR3 consists of 15 residues.

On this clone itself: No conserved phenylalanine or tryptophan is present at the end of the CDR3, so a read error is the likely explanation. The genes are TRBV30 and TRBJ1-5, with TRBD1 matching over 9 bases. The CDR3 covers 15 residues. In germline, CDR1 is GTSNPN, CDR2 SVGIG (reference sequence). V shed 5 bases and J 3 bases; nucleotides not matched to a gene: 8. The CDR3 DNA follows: TGTGCCTGGTGTACAGGGGGCGGTAACAATCAGCCCCAGCATGTT. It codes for CAWCTGGGNNQPQHV.

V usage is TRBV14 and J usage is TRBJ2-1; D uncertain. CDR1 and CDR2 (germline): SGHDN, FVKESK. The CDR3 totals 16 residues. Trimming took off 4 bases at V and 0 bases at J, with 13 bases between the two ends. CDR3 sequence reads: CASSRNRGRSYNEQFF. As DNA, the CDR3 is TGTGCCAGCAGCCGGAATAGAGGTCGCTCCTACAATGAGCAGTTCTTC.

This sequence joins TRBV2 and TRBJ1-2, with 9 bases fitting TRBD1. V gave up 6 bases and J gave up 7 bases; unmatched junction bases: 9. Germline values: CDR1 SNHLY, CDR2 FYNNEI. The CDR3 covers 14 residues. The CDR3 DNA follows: TGTGCCAGCAGCGCGGGACAGGGATGGGGTGGCTACACCTTC. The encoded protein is CASSAGQGWGGYTF.

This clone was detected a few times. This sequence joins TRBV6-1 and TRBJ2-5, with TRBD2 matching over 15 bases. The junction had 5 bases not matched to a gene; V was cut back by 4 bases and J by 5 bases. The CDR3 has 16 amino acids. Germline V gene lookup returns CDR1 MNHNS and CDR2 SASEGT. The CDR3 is CASSGTSGGAWETQYF. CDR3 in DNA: TGTGCCAGCAGTGGGACTAGCGGGGGGGCCTGGGAGACCCAGTACTTC.

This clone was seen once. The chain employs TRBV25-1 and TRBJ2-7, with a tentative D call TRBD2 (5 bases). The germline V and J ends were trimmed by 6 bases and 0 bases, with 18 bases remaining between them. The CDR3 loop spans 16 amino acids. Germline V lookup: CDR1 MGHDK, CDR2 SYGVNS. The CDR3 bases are TGTGCCAGCAGCCTCGGGGTGGGTGCTGACTCCTACGAGCAGTACTTC. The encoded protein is CASSLGVGADSYEQYF.

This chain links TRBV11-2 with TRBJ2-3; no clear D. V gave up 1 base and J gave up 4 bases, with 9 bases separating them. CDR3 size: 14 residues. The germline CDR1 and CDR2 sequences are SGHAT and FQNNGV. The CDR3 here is CASSLAARADTQYF. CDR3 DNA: TGTGCCAGCAGCTTAGCCGCCCGGGCAGATACGCAGTATTTT.